These T cell receptor beta chains were read from a single sample in a study of cytomegalovirus exposure and HLA in healthy donors. Sequencing used immunoSEQ multiplex PCR; TCRdb keeps in-frame clones, though not all of them. The sample is made up of about 58,000 clones, and the top ten hold around 3.7% of it. The source material was PBMCs. These TCRs come from a male donor in good health and CMV-seronegative. The CDR3 runs from the conserved cysteine through the conserved F or W. Each record gives: D gene, J gene, V gene, CDR3 DNA, CDR3 protein. A D gene is named only where the DNA matches it firmly.

D: TRBD1; J: TRBJ2-7; V: TRBV29-1; DNA: TGCAGCGTTGAAGGCCACAGGACAGGCCGCGCCTACGAGCAGTACTTC; CDR3: CSVEGHRTGRAYEQYF
D: -; J: TRBJ2-1; V: TRBV19; DNA: TGTGCCAGTAATTGGCCGGGGAGCTCCTACAATGAGCAGTTCTTC; CDR3: CASNWPGSSYNEQFF
D: -; J: TRBJ2-5; V: TRBV11-2; DNA: TGTGCCAGCAGCCCCTACAGGGGGGGATGGGAGACCCAGTACTTC; CDR3: CASSPYRGGWETQYF
D: TRBD2; J: TRBJ2-1; V: TRBV7-3; DNA: TGTGCCAGCAGCTTAACCTCTAGCGGGACCGACAATGAGCAGTTCTTC; CDR3: CASSLTSSGTDNEQFF
D: TRBD1; J: TRBJ1-4; V: TRBV5-6; DNA: TGTGCCAGCAGCTGGGAGACAGGGGGCGGAGAAACTAATGAAAAACTGTTTTTT; CDR3: CASSWETGGGETNEKLFF
D: -; J: TRBJ2-2; V: TRBV19; DNA: TGTGCCACCCTTGACGAGGAAAGAACCGCAGGGGAGCTGTTTTTT; CDR3: CATLDEERTAGELFF
D: -; J: TRBJ2-7; V: TRBV11-2; DNA: TGTGCCAGCAGCTTAGTCCACTATTCCTCCTACGAGCAGTACTTC; CDR3: CASSLVHYSSYEQYF
D: TRBD2; J: TRBJ2-7; V: TRBV6-5; DNA: TGTGCCAGCAGTGGGGGTAGCGGGGTCTCCTACGAGCAGTACTTC; CDR3: CASSGGSGVSYEQYF
D: -; J: TRBJ1-2; V: TRBV6-1; DNA: TGTGCCAGCAGTGAAGAAGTCTACGGACAGTGGGGCTACACCTTC; CDR3: CASSEEVYGQWGYTF
D: -; J: TRBJ2-2; V: TRBV28; DNA: TGTGCCAGCAGGGGACTGAACACCGGGGAGCTGTTTTTT; CDR3: CASRGLNTGELFF
D: -; J: TRBJ1-2; V: TRBV7-2; DNA: TGTGCCAGCAGCTTAATCGCCCCGACAGGATTGATTGGAGGCGGCTACACCTTC; CDR3: CASSLIAPTGLIGGGYTF
D: -; J: TRBJ2-1; V: TRBV5-4; DNA: TGTGCCAGCAGCTTGGACCGGGTTGCGAATGAGCAGTTCTTC; CDR3: CASSLDRVANEQFF
D: -; J: TRBJ1-1; V: TRBV6-6; DNA: TGTGCCAGCAGACCCCACACAAACACTGAAGCTTTCTTT; CDR3: CASRPHTNTEAFF
D: TRBD2; J: TRBJ2-3; V: TRBV7-9; DNA: TGTGCCAGCACTAGGACCCGGGGGGGCACAGATACGCAGTATTTT; CDR3: CASTRTRGGTDTQYF
D: -; J: TRBJ1-1; V: TRBV19; DNA: TGTGCCAGTAGTACACAGGGTGACACTGAAGCTTTCTTT; CDR3: CASSTQGDTEAFF
D: -; J: TRBJ2-7; V: TRBV29-1; DNA: TGCAGCGCCCGGACAAGCGCCTACGAGCAGTACTTC; CDR3: CSARTSAYEQYF
D: TRBD2; J: TRBJ2-1; V: TRBV6-1; DNA: TGTGCCAGCTTGGGGCGGGGGGGATACAATGAGCAGTTCTTC; CDR3: CASLGRGGYNEQFF
D: -; J: TRBJ2-3; V: TRBV7-2; DNA: TGTGCCAGCAGCTTGCAAGAAACTAGCACAGATACGCAGTATTTT; CDR3: CASSLQETSTDTQYF
D: TRBD1; J: TRBJ2-3; V: TRBV5-5; DNA: TGTGCCAGCAGCTTACGACAGGGAAGGTTTGGGACAACTAGCACAGATACGCAGTATTTT; CDR3: CASSLRQGRFGTTSTDTQYF
D: -; J: TRBJ2-7; V: TRBV7-6; DNA: TGTGCCAGCAGCTTAGCAACCCCGAGGGTGGCAGAGCAGTACTTC; CDR3: CASSLATPRVAEQYF
D: -; J: TRBJ2-1; V: TRBV11-3; DNA: TGTGCCAGCAACAGAAGGAAGGACTCCAAGAGGTACAATGAGCAGTTCTTC; CDR3: CASNRRKDSKRYNEQFF
D: TRBD1; J: TRBJ1-1; V: TRBV7-2; DNA: TGTGCCAGCAGCTTAGTACTACAGGGGGGAGTCACTGAAGCTTTCTTT; CDR3: CASSLVLQGGVTEAFF
D: -; J: TRBJ2-3; V: TRBV5-5; DNA: TGTGCCAGCAGCTTGGAAGGGTCGGGAACTGGAGATACGCAGTATTTT; CDR3: CASSLEGSGTGDTQYF
D: TRBD2; J: TRBJ2-1; V: TRBV7-2; DNA: TGTGCCAGCAGCTTAGTGGCGGGGGGGCTGGGGAATGAGCAGTTCTTC; CDR3: CASSLVAGGLGNEQFF
D: TRBD2; J: TRBJ2-5; V: TRBV7-2; DNA: TGTGCCAGCAGCTCCCTAGCGGGAGGTAGGGAGACCCAGTACTTC; CDR3: CASSSLAGGRETQYF
D: TRBD1; J: TRBJ1-3; V: TRBV6-1; DNA: TGTGCCAGCACTCGACAGGGAGACTCTGGAAACACCATATATTTT; CDR3: CASTRQGDSGNTIYF
D: -; J: TRBJ2-3; V: TRBV5-1; DNA: TGCGCCAGCAGAGCATCCACAGATACGCAGTATTTT; CDR3: CASRASTDTQYF
D: TRBD1; J: TRBJ1-2; V: TRBV5-5; DNA: TGTGCCAGCAGCTTAGGACAGGGGAGGTACTGGGAAACCTTC; CDR3: CASSLGQGRYWETF
D: TRBD1; J: TRBJ2-1; V: TRBV10-3; DNA: TGTGCCATCAGTCCGGGACAGTCCTACAATGAGCAGTTCTTC; CDR3: CAISPGQSYNEQFF
D: -; J: TRBJ2-2; V: TRBV30; DNA: TGTGCCTGGAGTGTAATCGTGAGGGCCGGGGAGCTGTTTTTT; CDR3: CAWSVIVRAGELFF
D: TRBD2; J: TRBJ2-1; V: TRBV5-1; DNA: TGCGCCAGCAGCTCGACGCGGGGGGATAACAATGAGCAGTTCTTC; CDR3: CASSSTRGDNNEQFF
D: -; J: TRBJ2-1; V: TRBV28; DNA: TGTGCCAGCAGTTGGTTGGCAAACAATGAGCAGTTCTTC; CDR3: CASSWLANNEQFF
D: TRBD2; J: TRBJ2-1; V: TRBV7-2; DNA: TGTGCCAGCAGCTTATTCCGCGCCGGGACTAGCGGGAGTGGGAAGCAGTTCTTC; CDR3: CASSLFRAGTSGSGKQFF
D: TRBD2; J: TRBJ2-1; V: TRBV18; DNA: TGTGCCAGCTCACCTAACTCCGGGGGGTCAAGCTCCGACAATGAGCAGTTCTTC; CDR3: CASSPNSGGSSSDNEQFF
D: TRBD1; J: TRBJ2-7; V: TRBV2; DNA: TGTGCCAGCACGGGGGCAGGGGGCCTTCCGAACCTCTACGAGCAGTACTTC; CDR3: CASTGAGGLPNLYEQYF
D: -; J: TRBJ2-7; V: TRBV6-1; DNA: TGTGCCAGCAAGACGCCAGGAAGTGCCTACGAGCAGTACTTC; CDR3: CASKTPGSAYEQYF
D: -; J: TRBJ1-5; V: TRBV6-1; DNA: TGTGCCAGCAGTCACAGGGAACGCAATCAGCCCCAGCATTTT; CDR3: CASSHRERNQPQHF
D: -; J: TRBJ1-2; V: TRBV9; DNA: TGTGCCAGCAGCCCCCGACTGGAAAACTATGGCTACACCTTC; CDR3: CASSPRLENYGYTF
D: -; J: TRBJ1-2; V: TRBV5-1; DNA: TGCGCCAGCAGCCCTCAGGGTGCGAATGGCTACACCTTC; CDR3: CASSPQGANGYTF
D: -; J: TRBJ2-1; V: TRBV5-1; DNA: TGCGCCAGCAGCTGGGGGGCTAGCGGAGGAGCGGATGAGCAGTTCTTC; CDR3: CASSWGASGGADEQFF
D: -; J: TRBJ2-1; V: TRBV2; DNA: TGTGCCAGCGAATCCGGGAGATTGCAGTTCTTC; CDR3: CASESGRLQFF
D: -; J: TRBJ1-1; V: TRBV7-9; DNA: TGTGCCAGCAGCTTAGTCGGGAACACTGAAGCTTTCTTT; CDR3: CASSLVGNTEAFF
D: TRBD2; J: TRBJ2-7; V: TRBV4-3; DNA: TGCGCCAGCAGCCAAGGGCGGGAGGGAGGACACGAGCAGTACTTC; CDR3: CASSQGREGGHEQYF
D: TRBD1; J: TRBJ2-7; V: TRBV30; DNA: TGTGCCTGGAGTGCCGGGACAGGGCTCTACGAGCAGTACTTC; CDR3: CAWSAGTGLYEQYF
D: -; J: TRBJ2-2; V: TRBV5-4; DNA: TGTGCCAGCAGCTCAAACAGGGTTACCGGGGAGCTGTTTTTT; CDR3: CASSSNRVTGELFF
D: TRBD1; J: TRBJ1-2; V: TRBV6-5; DNA: TGTGCCAGCAGTGCTGACAGGGGGCCTAACTATGGCTACACCTTC; CDR3: CASSADRGPNYGYTF
D: TRBD1; J: TRBJ2-2; V: TRBV5-1; DNA: TGCGCCAGCAGCTTGGTAACAGGGGCGGCCGGGGAGCTGTTTTTT; CDR3: CASSLVTGAAGELFF
D: -; J: TRBJ1-6; V: TRBV6-5; DNA: TGTGCCAGCTCGGGGGACGGATCCTATAATTCACCCCTACACTTT; CDR3: CASSGDGSYNSPLHF
D: -; J: TRBJ1-6; V: TRBV13; DNA: TGTGCCAGCAGCTTAGGCCTTGACAGTACGAGCTCCTATAATTCACCCCTCCACTTT; CDR3: CASSLGLDSTSSYNSPLHF
D: -; J: TRBJ1-1; V: TRBV5-1; DNA: TGCGCCAGCCGTAGGGACTTCAGCGGGACTGAAGCTTTCTTT; CDR3: CASRRDFSGTEAFF
D: -; J: TRBJ2-2; V: TRBV28; DNA: TGTGCCAGCAGTTCGGTCCTGAACACCGGGGAGCTGTTTTTT; CDR3: CASSSVLNTGELFF